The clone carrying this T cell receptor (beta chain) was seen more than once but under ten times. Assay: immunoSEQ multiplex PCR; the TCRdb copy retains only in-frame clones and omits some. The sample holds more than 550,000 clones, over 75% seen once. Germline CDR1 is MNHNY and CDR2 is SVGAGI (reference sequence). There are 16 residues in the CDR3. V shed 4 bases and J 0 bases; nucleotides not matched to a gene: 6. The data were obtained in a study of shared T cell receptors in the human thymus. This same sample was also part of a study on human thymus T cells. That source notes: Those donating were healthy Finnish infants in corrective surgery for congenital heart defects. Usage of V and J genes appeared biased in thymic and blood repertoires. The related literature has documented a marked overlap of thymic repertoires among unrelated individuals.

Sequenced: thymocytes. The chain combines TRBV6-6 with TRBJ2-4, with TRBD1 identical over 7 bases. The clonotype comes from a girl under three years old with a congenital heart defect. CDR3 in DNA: TGTGCCAGCAGTTGGGACAGACACGAAGCCAAAAACATTCAGTACTTC. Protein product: CASSWDRHEAKNIQYF.